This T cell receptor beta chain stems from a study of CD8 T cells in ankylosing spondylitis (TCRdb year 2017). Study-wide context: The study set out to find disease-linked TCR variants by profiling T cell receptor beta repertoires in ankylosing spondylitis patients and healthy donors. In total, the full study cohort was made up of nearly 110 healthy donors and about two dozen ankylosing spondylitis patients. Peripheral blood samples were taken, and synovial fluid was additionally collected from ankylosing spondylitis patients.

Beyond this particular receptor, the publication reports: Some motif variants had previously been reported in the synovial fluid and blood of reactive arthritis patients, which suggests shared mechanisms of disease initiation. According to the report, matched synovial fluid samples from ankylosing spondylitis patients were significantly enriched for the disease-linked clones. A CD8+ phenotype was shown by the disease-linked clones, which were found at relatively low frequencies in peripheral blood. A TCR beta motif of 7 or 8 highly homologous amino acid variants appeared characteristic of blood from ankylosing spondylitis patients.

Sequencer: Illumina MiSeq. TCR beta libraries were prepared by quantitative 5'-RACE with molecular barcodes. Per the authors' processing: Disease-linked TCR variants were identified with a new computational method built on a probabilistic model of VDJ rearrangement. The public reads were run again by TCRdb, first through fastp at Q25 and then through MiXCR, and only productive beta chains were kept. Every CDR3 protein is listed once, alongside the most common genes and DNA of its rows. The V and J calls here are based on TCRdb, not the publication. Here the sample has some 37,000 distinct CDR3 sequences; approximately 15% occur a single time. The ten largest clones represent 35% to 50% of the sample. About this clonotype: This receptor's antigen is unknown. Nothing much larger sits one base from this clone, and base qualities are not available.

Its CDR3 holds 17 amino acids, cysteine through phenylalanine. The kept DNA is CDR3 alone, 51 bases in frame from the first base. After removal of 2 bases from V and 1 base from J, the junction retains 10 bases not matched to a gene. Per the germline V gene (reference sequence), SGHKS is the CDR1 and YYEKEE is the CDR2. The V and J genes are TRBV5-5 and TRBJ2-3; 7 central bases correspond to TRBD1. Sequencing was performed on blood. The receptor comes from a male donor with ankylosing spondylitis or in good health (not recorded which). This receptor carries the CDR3 CASSFAGRGLGTDTQYF. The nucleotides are TGTGCCAGCAGCTTTGCCGGCAGGGGGTTGGGCACAGATACGCAGTATTTT.